A selection of T cell receptor beta chains follows, all from one sample in a study of blood T cell repertoires in COVID-19. TCRdb's copy holds only in-frame clones and misses some; the assay was immunoSEQ multiplex PCR. Of roughly 75,000 clones listed, approximately 85% were seen once; the top ten hold roughly 9.1%. Specimen: peripheral blood. All receptors come from a man aged 45-65 years with COVID-19, enrolled during active disease. Both conserved end residues are part of each CDR3. The D gene is left open where the match is weak. Size is omitted from some rows. Given values are once, few, many or a class for expanded clones.

d_gene	len	v_gene	j_gene	abundance	CDR3aa	CDR3nt
TRBD2	15	TRBV27	TRBJ2-1	-	CASSSSGNNYNEQFF	TGTGCCAGCAGTTCTAGCGGGAACAACTACAATGAGCAGTTCTTC
-	12	TRBV24-1	TRBJ1-6	-	CAKIVSDSPLHF	TGTGCCAAAATCGTCAGCGATTCACCCCTCCACTTT
-	15	TRBV24-1	TRBJ2-1	-	CATSDRYSFISEQFF	TGTGCCACCAGTGACCGCTATTCTTTCATCTCTGAGCAGTTCTTC
-	14	TRBV28	TRBJ1-5	-	CASSLLSTNQPQHF	TGTGCCAGCAGTTTATTGAGCACCAATCAGCCCCAGCATTTT
TRBD1	11	TRBV20-1	TRBJ1-1	-	CSAPDRGEAFF	TGCAGTGCCCCAGACAGGGGTGAAGCTTTCTTT
TRBD1	16	TRBV19	TRBJ1-2	-	CASSIGPGQGPYGYTF	TGTGCCAGTAGTATAGGGCCGGGACAGGGACCCTATGGCTACACCTTC
-	14	TRBV7-3	TRBJ1-3	few	CASSLMGGRDTIYF	TGTGCCAGCAGCTTAATGGGGGGGAGAGACACCATATATTTT
-	15	TRBV6-6	TRBJ1-4	once	CASSYRGGPNEKLFF	TGTGCCAGCAGTTACAGGGGGGGCCCTAATGAAAAACTGTTTTTT
-	13	TRBV30	TRBJ1-1	once	CAWSRQANTEAFF	TGTGCCTGGAGTCGACAGGCGAACACTGAAGCTTTCTTT
-	13	TRBV10-3	TRBJ1-2	once	CAISPGTPYGYTF	TGTGCCATCAGCCCCGGGACACCGTATGGCTACACCTTC
-	11	TRBV28	TRBJ2-5	-	CASTDRETQYF	TGTGCCAGTACCGACAGAGAGACCCAGTACTTC
TRBD2	14	TRBV5-1	TRBJ2-3	-	CASSPERGADTQYF	TGCGCCAGCAGCCCCGAGCGGGGGGCAGATACGCAGTATTTT
-	15	TRBV7-2	TRBJ2-7	-	CASSQRAGTVYEQYF	TGTGCCAGCAGCCAAAGGGCGGGAACCGTGTACGAGCAGTACTTC
-	13	TRBV28	TRBJ2-5	-	CASSRPPRETQYF	TGTGCCAGCAGTCGCCCCCCCCGGGAGACCCAGTACTTC
-	14	TRBV2	TRBJ1-5	-	CASRQDSLNQPQHF	TGTGCCAGCAGGCAGGACAGCCTCAATCAGCCCCAGCATTTT